This T cell receptor (beta chain) was identified in a study of T-cell reconstitution after alpha-beta-depleted transplantation in children (dated by TCRdb to 2016 to 2017). Some background on the complete study: Using TCR repertoire profiling, the study followed T-cell immune reconstitution in a quantitative way in children after TCRalphabeta/CD19-depleted allogeneic hematopoietic cell transplantation.

On the study overall, not on this receptor specifically: Hyperexpanded clone frequencies declined over subsequent months; after one year, T-cell counts and TCRbeta diversity were mostly attributed to newly produced T cells. About two months after transplant, the apparently early recovery of alphabetaT-cell counts reportedly depended on just several hundred clones that had expanded rapidly and came from non-depleted graft cells. In some patients, high TCRbeta diversity at day 60 was attributed to recipient T cells and intrathymic progenitors that had survived conditioning.

CDR1 and CDR2 are read off the germline V gene as SQVTM and ANQGSEA. The CDR3, from cysteine to phenylalanine, totals 12 residues. Here the CDR3 DNA is all that survives: 36 bases in frame from base 1. Trimming takes 5 bases from V and 9 bases from J, and the germline ends sit 15 bases apart. The sample's treatment or condition, from its label and the paper: allogeneic hematopoietic cell transplantation with graft depleted of TCRalphabeta T cells and CD19 B cells. Transplant recipients were children who received TCRalphabeta/CD19-depleted allogeneic hematopoietic cell grafts. The library was made by PCR. Sequencer: Illumina HiSeq 2500. To normalize quantification of the TCRbeta repertoire, the TCR libraries were built with molecular barcoding that relied on unique molecular identifiers. Using fastp trimming at Q25 and MiXCR clonotype assembly, TCRdb reanalyzed the public sequencing data and kept in-frame beta chains. Here each entry gathers all rows of one CDR3 protein and keeps the most common genes and DNA. This sample gives a few hundred thousand distinct CDR3 sequences in total; roughly 27% of them show up just once. Around 36% of the sample is in the top ten clones.

A word on this clonotype: There is no known antigen for this receptor. No quality values exist for individual bases; no much larger clone is one base distant.

The V gene is TRBV29-1 and the J gene is TRBJ2-3; the D gene assignment is ambiguous. The TCR originated in a boy younger than two with Wiskott-Aldrich syndrome, due to receive a stem cell transplant. This material consisted of PBMCs, taken before TCRalphabeta/CD19-depleted stem cell transplant. The DNA sequence is given as TGCAGCGTTACCGTGACCCAAGACACGCAGTATTTT. Its protein product is CSVTVTQDTQYF.